What follows are 10 T cell receptor beta chains derived from one specimen sequenced in a study of shared clonotypes between healthy human individuals. The table came from immunoSEQ multiplex PCR; TCRdb's copy has only in-frame clones and leaves some out. The sample carries a few million clones, approximately 94% recorded once. The sample was naive CD4+ T cells sorted from blood. Subset reported: CD45RA+ positively selected. All receptors derive from a man between 18 and 29 years old in good health.

The V call is TRBV2, the J call TRBJ1-6; tentative D call: TRBD1 (5 bases). Trimming removed 3 bases from V and 7 bases from J, with 7 bases in between. The germline V gene encodes CDR1 SNHLY and CDR2 FYNNEI. The CDR3 has 13 residues. DNA for the CDR3: TGTGCCAGCAGTGAGACAGACAATTCACCCCTCCACTTT. It specifies CASSETDNSPLHF.

J is TRBJ1-2 and V is TRBV2, with 7 bases identical to TRBD1. CDR1 is SNHLY and CDR2 is FYNNEI in the germline V gene. The V and J ends lost 6 bases and 5 bases, in that order; junction bases with no gene match: 9. The CDR3 runs 14 residues. CDR3 residues: CASSQTGLRYGYTF. The DNA for the CDR3 is TGTGCCAGCAGCCAGACAGGGCTTAGATATGGCTACACCTTC.

The chain joins TRBV7-8 to TRBJ2-7; 9 nucleotides agree with TRBD2. V was clipped by 5 bases and J by 5 bases; unmatched bases: 19. This CDR3 region has 18 residues. Germline CDR1 and CDR2: SGHVS and FQNEAQ. CDR3 protein: CASSPPQRAGGFANEQYF. The CDR3 DNA sequence: TGTGCCAGCAGCCCACCTCAGAGAGCGGGAGGATTCGCGAACGAGCAGTACTTC. Full variable domain (missing parts from reference TRBV7-8 and TRBJ2-7): GAGVSQSPRYKVAKRGQDVALRCDPISGHVSLFWYQQALGQGPEFLTYFQNEAQLDKSGLPSDRFFAERPEGSVSTLKIQRTQQEDSAVYLCASSPPQRAGGFANEQYFGPGTRLTVT.

Only one count was recorded for this clone. The chain has TRBV5-1 and TRBJ1-3, with TRBD1 matching over 7 bases. V lost 2 bases to trimming and J lost 0 bases; unmatched junction nucleotides: 8. Germline V gene data show CDR1 as SGHRS and CDR2 as YFSETQ. CDR3 length: 17 amino acids. CDR3 nucleotide sequence: TGCGCCAGCAGCTTCGGGGGACAGATCTTCTCTGGAAACACCATATATTTT. This translates into CASSFGGQIFSGNTIYF.

CDR3 amino acids: CASSLEPYVRGIGSNSNQPQHF. The CDR3 bases are TGTGCCAGCTCACTCGAACCTTACGTTAGGGGAATAGGCAGCAATAGCAATCAGCCCCAGCATTTT. The J gene is TRBJ1-5, the V gene TRBV18, with D tentatively TRBD1 (5 bases). V was pared by 4 bases and J by 0 bases, with 31 bases between. From germline, CDR1 is KGHSH and CDR2 LQKENI. The CDR3 is 22 residues long.

This clone was recorded only once. This chain uses TRBV6-5 with TRBJ1-6; D is unclear. Germline CDR1 is MNHEY and CDR2 is SVGAGI. Trimming removed 10 bases from V and 10 bases from J, with 20 bases in between. This CDR3 is 14 amino acids long. The CDR3 DNA is TGTGCCACCATGGCGTGGGGTCGTGAGTCACCCCTCCACTTT. This encodes CATMAWGRESPLHF.

The chain recombines TRBV7-9 with TRBJ1-1, with D possibly matching TRBD1 (5 bases). The CDR3 length is 12 residues. The germline V gene has CDR1 SEHNR and CDR2 FQNEAQ (reference sequence). V lost 5 bases, J lost 12 bases, and 16 bases lay in between. In nucleotides, the CDR3 is TGTGCCAGCAGCCCAGGGACTTCGTTCACTTTCTTT. Translation gives CASSPGTSFTFF. Supplemented by reference TRBV7-9 and TRBJ1-1, the full variable domain reads DTGVSQNPRHKITKRGQNVTFRCDPISEHNRLYWYRQTLGQGPEFLTYFQNEAQLEKSRLLSDRFSAERPKGSFSTLEIQRTEQGDSAMYLCASSPGTSFTFFGQGTRLTVV.

The CDR3 here is CASSGTLSNQPQHF. In DNA form, the CDR3 reads TGTGCCAGCAGTGGGACACTCAGCAATCAGCCCCAGCATTTT. V usage is TRBV6-6 and J usage is TRBJ1-5; D may be TRBD1 (6 bases). Germline CDR1 is MNHNY and CDR2 is SVGAGI (reference sequence). CDR3 length: 14 residues. The germline V and J ends were trimmed by 5 bases and 1 base, with 9 bases remaining between them.

The chain combines TRBV6-5 with TRBJ2-5; D is perhaps TRBD2 (6 bases). The CDR3 runs to 16 residues. Per the germline V gene, CDR1 is MNHEY and CDR2 is SVGAGI. Trimming took off 0 bases at V and 1 base at J, with 12 bases between the two ends. For the CDR3, the DNA is TGTGCCAGCAGTTACTCCGGGGGAGCCGCCCAAGAGACCCAGTACTTC. It yields the protein CASSYSGGAAQETQYF.

This clone has a single count. V is TRBV18 and J is TRBJ2-3; TRBD2 agrees at 11 bases. Per germline, CDR1 KGHSH and CDR2 LQKENI. With V trimmed by 3 bases and J by 0 bases, 5 bases remained unmatched. The CDR3 sequence is 17 residues long. The DNA of the CDR3 is TGTGCCAGCTCACCGCGAGGGACTAGCGGTAGCACAGATACGCAGTATTTT. This translates into CASSPRGTSGSTDTQYF.